This TCR beta chain was recorded in a study of blood T cell repertoires in COVID-19. TCRdb's copy holds only in-frame clones and misses some; the assay was immunoSEQ multiplex PCR. The data contain some 200,000 clones, about four fifths of them singletons. Germline V gene sequence: CDR1 LNHDA, CDR2 SQIVND (reference sequence). Between the trimmed V and J ends, which lost 4 bases and 5 bases, there was a span of 9 bases. CDR3 length: 13 residues. This rearrangement joins TRBV19 to TRBJ1-5, with a tentative D call TRBD1 (5 bases). This sequence originates from an elderly woman with COVID-19, enrolled during active disease. What was sequenced was peripheral blood. The CDR3 DNA is TGTGCCAGTAGTAGGGGCAGGGATCAGCCCCAGCATTTT. Protein sequence: CASSRGRDQPQHF. The whole variable domain, filled in from reference TRBV19 and TRBJ1-5, reads DGGITQSPKYLFRKEGQNVTLSCEQNLNHDAMYWYRQDPGQGLRLIYYSQIVNDFQKGDIAEGYSVSREKKESFPLTVTSAQKNPTAFYLCASSRGRDQPQHFGDGTRLSIL.